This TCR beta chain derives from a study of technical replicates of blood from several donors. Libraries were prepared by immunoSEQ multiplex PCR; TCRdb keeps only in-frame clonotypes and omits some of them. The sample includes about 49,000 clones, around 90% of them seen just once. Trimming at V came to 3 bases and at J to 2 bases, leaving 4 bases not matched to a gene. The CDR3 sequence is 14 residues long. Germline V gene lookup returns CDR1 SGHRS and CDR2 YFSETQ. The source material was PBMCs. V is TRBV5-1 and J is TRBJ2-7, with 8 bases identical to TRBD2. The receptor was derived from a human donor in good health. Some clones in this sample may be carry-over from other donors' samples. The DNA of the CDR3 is TGCGCCAGCAGCTCTCAAGCGGGGGCCTACGAGCAGTACTTC. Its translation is CASSSQAGAYEQYF.